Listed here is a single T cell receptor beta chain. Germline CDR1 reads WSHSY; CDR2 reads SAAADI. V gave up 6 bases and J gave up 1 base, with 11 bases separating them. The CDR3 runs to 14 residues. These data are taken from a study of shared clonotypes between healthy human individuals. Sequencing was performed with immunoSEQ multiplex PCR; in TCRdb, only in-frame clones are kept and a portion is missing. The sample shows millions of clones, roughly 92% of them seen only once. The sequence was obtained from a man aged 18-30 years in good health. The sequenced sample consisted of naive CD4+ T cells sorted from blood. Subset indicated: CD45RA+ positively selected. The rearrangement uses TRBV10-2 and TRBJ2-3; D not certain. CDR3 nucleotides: TGCGCCAGCAGATCCGCGGACCGCACAGATACGCAGTATTTT. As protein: CASRSADRTDTQYF.